Presented here are 26 T cell receptor beta chains from one specimen sequenced in a study of blood T cell repertoires in COVID-19. Measured with immunoSEQ multiplex PCR; TCRdb has only the in-frame clones, and not every one. The table includes under 100,000 clones, around 87% detected once. Specimen: peripheral blood. The receptor source for this set is a human donor in a cohort sampled during active COVID-19.

V is TRBV28 and J is TRBJ1-1; TRBD1 matches at 10 bases. Germline V gene lookup returns CDR1 MDHEN and CDR2 SYDVKM. The CDR3 is 14 residues long. Trimming removed 5 bases from V and 2 bases from J; junction bases left unmatched: 2. The CDR3 spells CASSRDRGNTEAFF. CDR3 coding DNA: TGTGCCAGCAGTAGGGACAGGGGAAACACTGAAGCTTTCTTT.

This clone occurred once. This rearrangement joins TRBV10-1 to TRBJ2-1; unclear D gene. Looked up from germline, CDR1 is WNHNN and CDR2 is SYGVQD (reference sequence). The length of the CDR3 is 13 residues. Trimming shortened V by 6 bases and J by 1 base, and 7 bases separated the two germline ends. This CDR3 is CASSGESYNEQFF. The CDR3 nucleotides read TGCGCCAGCAGCGGAGAATCCTACAATGAGCAGTTCTTC.

The rearrangement uses TRBV29-1 and TRBJ2-5, with D perhaps matching TRBD2 (5 bases). CDR3 length: 12 amino acids. V lost 7 bases and J lost 7, with 16 bases in between. From germline, CDR1 is SQVTM and CDR2 ANQGSEA. The CDR3 region has the DNA TGCAGCGCCTTAGTCCTGGCGGGGACCCAGTACTTC. Translating gives CSALVLAGTQYF.

The chain uses TRBV18 and TRBJ1-1; D possibly corresponds to TRBD1 (6 bases). The CDR3 covers 15 residues. Germline V gives CDR1 KGHSH, CDR2 LQKENI. The V end was cut by 3 bases, the J end by 8 bases, with 19 bases between. The CDR3 protein is CASSPGTLDSPEAFF. The DNA of the CDR3 is TGTGCCAGCTCACCTGGTACTTTGGACAGCCCCGAAGCTTTCTTT.

The V call is TRBV28, the J call TRBJ1-5; D remains unclear. The V gene's germline CDR1 is MDHEN and CDR2 SYDVKM. This CDR3 comprises 13 residues. Trimming pared 4 bases from V and 1 base from J, leaving 5 bases between. The CDR3 loop is CASSSGSNQPQHF. CDR3 bases: TGTGCCAGCAGTTCCGGGAGCAATCAGCCCCAGCATTTT.

The chain uses TRBV7-9 and TRBJ2-7; D is uncertain. V lost 5 bases and J lost 3, with 14 bases in between. The germline CDR1 and CDR2 sequences are SEHNR and FQNEAQ (reference sequence). CDR3 length equals 14 residues. CDR3 coding DNA: TGTGCCAGCAGCCCCGGAGTAGACCTCTACGAGCAGTACTTC. Its protein product is CASSPGVDLYEQYF.

This clone appeared a single time. V and J are TRBV6-5 and TRBJ1-2; a possible D gene is TRBD1 (6 bases). The germline CDR1 and CDR2 sequences are MNHEY and SVGAGI. Trimming cost V 7 bases and J 4 bases, with 16 bases left between them. This CDR3 has 14 residues. CDR3: CASMMWGGGYGYTF. CDR3 DNA: TGTGCCAGCATGATGTGGGGGGGCGGCTATGGCTACACCTTC.

This clone was observed a few times. This chain joins TRBV28 and TRBJ2-3, with 8 bases aligning to TRBD2. Germline CDR1 is MDHEN and CDR2 is SYDVKM. This CDR3 contains 13 residues. V trimming: 10 bases; J trimming: 3 bases; junction bases outside the gene matches: 6. The CDR3 nucleotides are TGTGCCACCAAGCGGGAGAGAACAGATACGCAGTATTTT. Its protein is CATKRERTDTQYF.

The CDR3: CASSMGGIYEQYF. CDR3 DNA: TGTGCCAGTAGTATGGGGGGAATCTACGAGCAGTACTTC. The chain uses TRBV19 and TRBJ2-7; D possibly corresponds to TRBD2 (6 bases). The germline V gene encodes CDR1 LNHDA and CDR2 SQIVND (reference sequence). The CDR3 sequence is 13 residues long. V dropped 3 bases and J dropped 3 bases, with 9 bases sitting between them.

V usage is TRBV28 and J usage is TRBJ1-3, with a tentative D call TRBD1 (6 bases). The CDR3 sequence is 14 residues long. The V gene's germline CDR1 is MDHEN and CDR2 SYDVKM. V shed 8 bases and J shed 4 bases, with 15 bases lying between them. CDR3: CASHTGQEGNTIYF. The DNA for the CDR3 is TGTGCCAGCCACACAGGGCAGGAAGGAAACACCATATATTTT.

V and J are TRBV10-3 and TRBJ1-1; 8 nucleotides agree with TRBD1. There are 13 residues in the CDR3. Per germline, CDR1 ENHRY and CDR2 SYGVKD. Germline trimming cut 9 bases from V and 0 bases from J; bases unmatched to any gene: 3. In nucleotides, the CDR3 is TGTGCCATTTGGACAGGGATGAACACTGAAGCTTTCTTT. It codes for CAIWTGMNTEAFF.

The chain employs TRBV6-5 and TRBJ2-2, with TRBD2 matching over 9 bases. The CDR3 has 15 amino acids. Germline V gives CDR1 MNHEY, CDR2 SVGAGI. V lost 10 bases to trimming and J lost 6 bases; unmatched junction nucleotides: 12. This CDR3 reads CAIPRTSEAAGELFF. As DNA, the CDR3 is TGTGCCATTCCCAGGACTAGCGAAGCTGCCGGGGAGCTGTTTTTT.

A single count supports this clone. The chain employs TRBV15 and TRBJ2-2, with TRBD2 matching over 15 bases. The CDR3 spans 19 residues. J was trimmed by 4 bases and V by 1 base; bases with no gene match: 7. Germline CDR1 is LNHNV and CDR2 is YYDKDF (reference sequence). CDR3 bases: TGTGCCACCAGCAGAGGAGGACTAGCGGGAGGGAAGGGCACCGGGGAGCTGTTTTTT. Residues: CATSRGGLAGGKGTGELFF.

The chain joins TRBV3-1 (or the pseudogene TRBV3-2) to TRBJ1-2; 9 nucleotides agree with TRBD1. Per germline, CDR1 LGHDT and CDR2 YNNKEL (reference sequence). The trim removed 1 base at V and 8 bases at J, leaving 11 bases unmatched. The CDR3 covers 16 residues. CDR3 protein: CASSQGTTGQGGGYTF. The CDR3 DNA follows: TGTGCCAGCAGCCAAGGGACCACGGGACAGGGAGGCGGCTACACCTTC.

V and J are TRBV7-8 and TRBJ1-1, with 8 bases fitting TRBD1. Trimming at V came to 5 bases and at J to 3 bases, leaving 2 bases not matched to a gene. CDR1 is SGHVS and CDR2 is FQNEAQ in the germline V gene. CDR3 length: 13 residues. For the CDR3, the DNA is TGTGCCAGCAGCGAACAGGGGGACACTGAAGCTTTCTTT. Amino acids: CASSEQGDTEAFF.

V gene TRBV3-1 (or the pseudogene TRBV3-2) combines with J gene TRBJ2-7, with D hard to call. The germline V gene encodes CDR1 LGHDT and CDR2 YNNKEL (reference sequence). Trimming took off 5 bases at V and 2 bases at J, with 10 bases between the two ends. The CDR3 runs to 13 residues. CDR3 nucleotide sequence: TGTGCCAGCAGCATTAGTCTTGCCTACGAGCAGTACTTC. It specifies CASSISLAYEQYF.

The chain recombines TRBV28 with TRBJ1-5; a weak D match, TRBD1 (5 bases). The CDR3 is 11 amino acids. V was pared by 4 bases and J by 9 bases, with 7 bases between. Germline V gene lookup returns CDR1 MDHEN and CDR2 SYDVKM. Written as DNA, the CDR3 is TGTGCCAGCAGTTCCGGGGGGCCCCAGCATTTT. It encodes CASSSGGPQHF. The whole variable domain, remainder taken from reference TRBV28 and TRBJ1-5, is DVKVTQSSRYLVKRTGEKVFLECVQDMDHENMFWYRQDPGLGLRLIYFSYDVKMKEKGDIPEGYSVSREKKERFSLILESASTNQTSMYLCASSSGGPQHFGDGTRLSIL.

J is TRBJ1-6 and V is TRBV15; D gene ambiguous. V lost 5 bases, J lost 10 bases, and 12 bases lay in between. The CDR3 extends over 13 amino acids. Germline CDR1 and CDR2: LNHNV and YYDKDF (reference sequence). CDR3 amino acids: CATSPQEGSPLHF. In nucleotides, the CDR3 is TGTGCCACCAGCCCCCAGGAGGGCTCACCCCTCCACTTT.

V usage is TRBV6-5 and J usage is TRBJ1-5; TRBD1 aligns across 10 bases. This CDR3 has 15 amino acids. V shed 5 bases, J shed 6 bases, and the junction held 7 bases outside the gene matches. CDR1 is MNHEY, CDR2 SVGAGI, per germline. The DNA for the CDR3 is TGTGCCAGCAGTCCCGGGACAGGGGTCGTTCAGCCCCAGCATTTT. Its translation: CASSPGTGVVQPQHF.

The rearrangement links TRBV28 to TRBJ2-2; 7 bases fit TRBD1. The CDR3 is 15 residues long. With 5 bases clipped from V and 1 base from J, the junction kept 4 bases outside the gene matches. The germline CDR1 and CDR2 sequences are MDHEN and SYDVKM. As DNA, the CDR3 is TGTGCCAGCAGTCTCGGGACAGTGAACACCGGGGAGCTGTTTTTT. Its protein is CASSLGTVNTGELFF.

The rearrangement links TRBV3-1 (or the pseudogene TRBV3-2) to TRBJ1-2, with 8 bases aligning to TRBD1. V dropped 4 bases and J dropped 6; count of bases not matched to a gene: 13. Germline loops: CDR1 LGHDT, CDR2 YNNKEL (reference sequence). This CDR3 spans 16 amino acids. The CDR3 reads CASSLRELTGAHGYTF. The CDR3 nucleotides read TGTGCCAGCAGCCTCCGGGAATTGACAGGGGCCCATGGCTACACCTTC.

V usage is TRBV3-1 (or the pseudogene TRBV3-2) and J usage is TRBJ2-5; D unresolved. The germline V and J ends were trimmed by 3 bases and 5 bases, with 13 bases remaining between them. Germline lookup yields CDR1 LGHDT and CDR2 YNNKEL (reference sequence). The length of the CDR3 is 14 residues. The CDR3 coding sequence is TGTGCCAGCAGCCATAACGCTAGGCGGGAGACCCAGTACTTC. The encoded protein is CASSHNARRETQYF.

The genes are TRBV5-8 and TRBJ2-5, with D unresolved. CDR1 and CDR2 from the germline V gene are SGHTS and YDEGEE. Trimming cost V 0 bases and J 3 bases, with 9 bases left between them. This CDR3 spans 14 amino acids. The CDR3 DNA follows: TGTGCCAGCAGCTTGGCAGCGTTCAAAGAGACCCAGTACTTC. It is translated as CASSLAAFKETQYF. Together with reference TRBV5-8 and TRBJ2-5, the CDR3 gives the full variable domain: EAGVTQSPTHLIKTRGQQATLRCSPISGHTSVYWYQQALGLGLQFLLWYDEGEERNRGNFPPRFSGRQFPNYSSELNVNALELEDSALYLCASSLAAFKETQYFGPGTRLLVL.

This clone has a handful of counts. A junction boundary mismatches the germline segment, possibly from a read error. The chain is built from TRBV7-9 and TRBJ1-1, with 8 nucleotides matching TRBD1. Per the germline V gene, CDR1 is SEHNR and CDR2 is FQNEAQ (reference sequence). The CDR3 is 14 residues long. CDR3 protein: CASNLDRGNTEAFF. The DNA of the CDR3 is TGTGCCAGCAACTTAGACAGGGGGAACACTGAAGCTTTCTTT.

The chain carries TRBV10-1 and TRBJ2-1; D gene uncertain. The CDR3 covers 16 residues. Trimming took 3 bases from V and 0 from J, leaving 12 bases between them. In germline, CDR1 is WNHNN, CDR2 SYGVQD (reference sequence). CDR3 sequence reads: CASSESSVLSYNEQFF. Written as DNA, the CDR3 is TGCGCCAGCAGTGAATCGTCAGTCCTCTCCTACAATGAGCAGTTCTTC.

V gene TRBV3-1 (or the pseudogene TRBV3-2) combines with J gene TRBJ1-2, with 9 positions matching TRBD1. CDR3 length: 16 amino acids. J gave up 4 bases and V 4 bases, and 10 bases lay outside the gene matches. CDR1 LGHDT and CDR2 YNNKEL come from the germline V gene (reference sequence). The chain's CDR3 is CASSRGGTGRAYGYTF. The CDR3 region has the DNA TGTGCCAGCAGCCGGGGGGGGACAGGGCGGGCCTATGGCTACACCTTC.